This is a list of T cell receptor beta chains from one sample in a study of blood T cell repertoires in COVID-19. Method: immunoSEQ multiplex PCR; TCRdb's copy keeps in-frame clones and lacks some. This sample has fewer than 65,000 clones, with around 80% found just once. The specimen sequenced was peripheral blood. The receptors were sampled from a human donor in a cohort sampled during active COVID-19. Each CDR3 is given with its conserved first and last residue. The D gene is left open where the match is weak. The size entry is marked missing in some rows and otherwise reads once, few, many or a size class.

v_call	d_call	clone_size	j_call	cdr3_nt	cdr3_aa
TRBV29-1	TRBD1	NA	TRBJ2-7	TGCAGCGTTGTGGGGACAGGGTTTCTCGAGCAGTACTTC	CSVVGTGFLEQYF
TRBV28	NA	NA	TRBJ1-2	TGTGCCAGCAACGAAGACAGGCTAGAGGTTAGCTACACCTTC	CASNEDRLEVSYTF
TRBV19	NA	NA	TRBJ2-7	TGTGCCAGTAGTAATGTGGGGAGTTCCTACGAGCAGTACTTC	CASSNVGSSYEQYF
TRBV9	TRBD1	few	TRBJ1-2	TGTGCCAGCAGCGCTCGGGGACAGGGGGATATCTATGGCTACACCTTC	CASSARGQGDIYGYTF
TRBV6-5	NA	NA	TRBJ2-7	TGTGCCAGCAGTTACGCCCAGGGCGGCGAGCAGTACTTC	CASSYAQGGEQYF
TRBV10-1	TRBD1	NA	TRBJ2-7	TGCGCCAGCAGCGAGGGACAGGCTCGCGAGCAGTACTTC	CASSEGQAREQYF
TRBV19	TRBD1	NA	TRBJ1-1	TGTGCCAGTTCGGGACAGGGGAACACTGAAGCTTTCTTT	CASSGQGNTEAFF
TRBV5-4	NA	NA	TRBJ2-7	TGTGCCAGCAGCTTGTTTCCTACCTACGAGCAGTACTTC	CASSLFPTYEQYF
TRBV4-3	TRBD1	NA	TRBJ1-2	TGCGCCAGCAGCCAGGACAGGGGAGATGGCTACACCTTC	CASSQDRGDGYTF
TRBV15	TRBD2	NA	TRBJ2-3	TGTGCCACCAGCAGAGGCCCTCTAGCGGGGGCTGGGAATACGCAGTATTTT	CATSRGPLAGAGNTQYF
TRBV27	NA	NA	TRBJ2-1	TGTGCCAGCAGCGGAGGGGGGGGTGAGCAGTTCTTC	CASSGGGGEQFF
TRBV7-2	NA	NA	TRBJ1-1	TGTGCCAGCAGCCTCAGGGGAGGGGTCACTGAAGCTTTCTTT	CASSLRGGVTEAFF
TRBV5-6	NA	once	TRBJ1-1	TGTGCCAGCAGCCGGGGCGGGGGGTGGATGAACACTGAAGCTTTCTTT	CASSRGGGWMNTEAFF
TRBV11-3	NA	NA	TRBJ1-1	TGTGCCAGCAGCTTCGGAGGCACTGAAGCTTTCTTT	CASSFGGTEAFF
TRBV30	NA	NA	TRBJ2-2	TGTGCCTGGAGTCGGGGCGCTAGCGCGAACACCGGGGAGCTGTTTTTT	CAWSRGASANTGELFF
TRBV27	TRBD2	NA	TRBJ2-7	TGTGCCAGCAGTCCTAAAGCGGGAGGGACCTACGAGCAGTACTTC	CASSPKAGGTYEQYF
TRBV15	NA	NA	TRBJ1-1	TGTGCCACCAGCAGAGACCTCCTAGGCACTGAAGCTTTCTTT	CATSRDLLGTEAFF
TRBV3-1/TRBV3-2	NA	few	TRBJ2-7	TGTGCCAGCAGCGTCGTACCTAGCGAGTCCTACGAGCAGTACTTC	CASSVVPSESYEQYF
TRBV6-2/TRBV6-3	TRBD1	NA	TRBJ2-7	TGTGCCAGCAGTTACTTACAGGGGATTTCCTCCTACGAGCAGTACTTC	CASSYLQGISSYEQYF
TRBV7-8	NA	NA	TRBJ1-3	TGTGCCAGCAGCTTAGTGGACGGGGTTGTAGATACCATATATTTT	CASSLVDGVVDTIYF
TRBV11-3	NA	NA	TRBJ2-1	TGTGCCAGCAGCTTTGGGCCTGAGCAGTTCTTC	CASSFGPEQFF
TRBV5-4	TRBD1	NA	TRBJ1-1	TGTGCCAGCAGGGACAGGGGGCGATTGGTTGAAGCTTTCTTT	CASRDRGRLVEAFF
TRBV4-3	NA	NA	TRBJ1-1	TGCGCCAGCAGCCAAGAGGCAGGAGGCACTGAAGCTTTCTTT	CASSQEAGGTEAFF
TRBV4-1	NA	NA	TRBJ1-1	TGCGCCAGCAGCCAGGGGGCTGCCCAAGCTTTCTTT	CASSQGAAQAFF
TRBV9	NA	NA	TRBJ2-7	TGTGCCAGCAGCGTTACAGGGGGGGCCTACGAGCAGTACTTC	CASSVTGGAYEQYF
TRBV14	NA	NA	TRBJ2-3	TGTGCCAGCAGCCAGGGACTCATCACGCAGTATTTT	CASSQGLITQYF
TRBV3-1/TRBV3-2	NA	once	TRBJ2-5	TGTGCCAGCAGCGCTCGGACTAACCAAGAGACCCAGTACTTC	CASSARTNQETQYF
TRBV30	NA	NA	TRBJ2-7	TGTGCCTGGAGTAAGACTAGTATGGTCTACGAGCAGTACTTC	CAWSKTSMVYEQYF
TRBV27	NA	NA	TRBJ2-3	TGTGCCAGCAGTTTATCCCCCCAGGGCCGAGATACGCAGTATTTT	CASSLSPQGRDTQYF
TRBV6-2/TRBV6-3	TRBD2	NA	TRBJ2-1	TGTGCCAGCAGTTACCGTCGGCGGGGGGGCGGGAATGAGCAGTTCTTC	CASSYRRRGGGNEQFF
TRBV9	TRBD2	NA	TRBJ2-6	TGTGCCAGCAGCGTGACAACAGCGGGAGGGAAAGCTGGGGCCAACGTCCTGACTTTC	CASSVTTAGGKAGANVLTF
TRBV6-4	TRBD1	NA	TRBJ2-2	TGTGCCAGCAGTGACGGGACAGGGGGCACCGGGGAGCTGTTTTTT	CASSDGTGGTGELFF
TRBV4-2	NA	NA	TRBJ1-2	TGTGCCAGCAGCCAATTAGGAGTCGGGGGTGACTATGGCTACACCTTC	CASSQLGVGGDYGYTF
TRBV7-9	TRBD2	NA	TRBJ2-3	TGTGCCAGCAGCCGCCTAGCGGGGGGGTATTCAGATACGCAGTATTTT	CASSRLAGGYSDTQYF
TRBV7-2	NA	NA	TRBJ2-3	TGTGCCAGCAGCTTATACTTCGAGATCCCACCCACAGATACGCAGTATTTT	CASSLYFEIPPTDTQYF
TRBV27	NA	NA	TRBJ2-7	TGTGCCAGCAGTTTATCCGGGGGATCCTACGAGCAGTACTTC	CASSLSGGSYEQYF
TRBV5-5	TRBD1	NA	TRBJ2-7	TGTGCCAGCAGCTATCGGCCGGGACAGGGGAACGAGCAGTACTTC	CASSYRPGQGNEQYF
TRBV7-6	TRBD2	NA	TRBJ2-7	TGTGCCAGCAGCCAAACCGGGACTAATTCCTACGAGCAGTACTTC	CASSQTGTNSYEQYF
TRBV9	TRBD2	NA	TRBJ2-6	TGTGCCAGCAGCCCGGGGGGAGGACCCACCTGGGCCAACGTCCTGACTTTC	CASSPGGGPTWANVLTF
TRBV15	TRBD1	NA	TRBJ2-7	TGTGCCACCAGCAGAGATGAGGACAGGAACTCCTACGAGCAGTACTTC	CATSRDEDRNSYEQYF
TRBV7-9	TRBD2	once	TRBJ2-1	TGTGCCATCAGACTAGCGAAGGACCCCTACAATGAGCAGTTCTTC	CAIRLAKDPYNEQFF
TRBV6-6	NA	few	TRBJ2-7	TGTGCCAGCAGTCGGACACCCACAACATCCTACGAGCAGTACTTC	CASSRTPTTSYEQYF
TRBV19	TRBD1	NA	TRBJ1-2	TGTGCCAGTAGTATTCAGGGGGCTGTACGTGGCTACACCTTC	CASSIQGAVRGYTF
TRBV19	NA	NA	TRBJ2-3	TGTGCCAGTAGTTCAACAGGGATCACAGATACGCAGTATTTT	CASSSTGITDTQYF
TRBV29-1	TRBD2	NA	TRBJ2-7	TGCAGCGTTGGCCTAACTAGCGGTTCCTACGAGCAGTACTTC	CSVGLTSGSYEQYF
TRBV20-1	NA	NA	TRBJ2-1	TGCAGTGCTAGTCGTCCTAGCTCCTACAATGAGCAGTTCTTC	CSASRPSSYNEQFF
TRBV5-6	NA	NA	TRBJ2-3	TGTGCCAGCAGCTCAGGGACAGATACGCAGTATTTT	CASSSGTDTQYF
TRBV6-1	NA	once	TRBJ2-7	TGTGCCAGCAGTGAAGGCGGAACCTACGAGCAGTACTTC	CASSEGGTYEQYF
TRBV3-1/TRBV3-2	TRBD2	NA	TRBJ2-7	TGTGCCAGCAGTCCCGCGGGGGGTGGGCCGGACGAGCAGTACTTC	CASSPAGGGPDEQYF
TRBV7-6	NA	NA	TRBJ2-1	TGTGCCAGCAGCGGCGATTGGACAGTTTACAATGAGCAGTTCTTC	CASSGDWTVYNEQFF
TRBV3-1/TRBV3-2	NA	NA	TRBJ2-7	TGTGCCAGCAGCCACCAGTCCACAGGGTACGAGCAGTACTTC	CASSHQSTGYEQYF
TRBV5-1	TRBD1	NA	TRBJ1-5	TGCGCCAGCAGCCGGGACAGTACCTATCAGCCCCAGCATTTT	CASSRDSTYQPQHF
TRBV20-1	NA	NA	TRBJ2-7	TGCAGTGGGGAAGGGGACTACGAGCAGTACTTC	CSGEGDYEQYF
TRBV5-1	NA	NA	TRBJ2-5	TGCGCCAGCAGTGGAGGGGTCCAAGAGACCCAGTACTTC	CASSGGVQETQYF